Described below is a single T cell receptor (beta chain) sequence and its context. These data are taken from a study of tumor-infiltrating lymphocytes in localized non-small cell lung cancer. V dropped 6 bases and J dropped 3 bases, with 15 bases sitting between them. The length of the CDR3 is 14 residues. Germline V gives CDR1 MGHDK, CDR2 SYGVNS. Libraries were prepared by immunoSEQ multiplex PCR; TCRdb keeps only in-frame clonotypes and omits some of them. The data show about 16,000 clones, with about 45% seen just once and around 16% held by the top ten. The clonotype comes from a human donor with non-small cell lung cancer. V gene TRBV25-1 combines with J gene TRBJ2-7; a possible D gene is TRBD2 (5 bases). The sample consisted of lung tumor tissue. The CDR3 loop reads CASSSRDSIYEQYF. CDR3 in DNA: TGTGCCAGCAGCTCCCGGGATTCGATCTACGAGCAGTACTTC.